A selection of T cell receptor beta chains follows, all from one sample in a study of cytomegalovirus exposure and HLA in healthy donors. Only in-frame clones appear in the TCRdb table, and some are missing; sequencing was by immunoSEQ multiplex PCR. The profile shows 110,000 or so clones, roughly four fifths of them singletons. Specimen: PBMCs. The source of these receptors is a man between 45 and 60 years old in good health and CMV-seropositive. The CDR3 runs from the conserved cysteine through the conserved F or W. D genes are given only for firm matches. Clone size, where shown, is once, few, many, or a class for clones that have expanded.

v_gene: TRBV27; j_gene: TRBJ2-7; abundance: few; d_gene: TRBD2; CDR3nt: TGTGCCAGCAGTCTAGCGGACTCCTACGAGCAGTACTTC; CDR3aa: CASSLADSYEQYF
v_gene: TRBV7-9; j_gene: TRBJ1-2; abundance: once; d_gene: .; CDR3nt: TGTGCCAGCAGCTTAGCGCACGAGCCCATCACCGGACAGGGCTACACCTTC; CDR3aa: CASSLAHEPITGQGYTF
v_gene: TRBV28; j_gene: TRBJ2-1; abundance: .; d_gene: TRBD2; CDR3nt: TGTGCCAGCAGTCCCGGCGGGGGAAACTACAATGAGCAGTTCTTC; CDR3aa: CASSPGGGNYNEQFF
v_gene: TRBV15; j_gene: TRBJ1-2; abundance: .; d_gene: TRBD1; CDR3nt: TGTGCCACCAGCTCCGGGACAGGGATGTTATTCTATGGCTACACCTTC; CDR3aa: CATSSGTGMLFYGYTF
v_gene: TRBV5-4; j_gene: TRBJ1-1; abundance: .; d_gene: TRBD1; CDR3nt: TGTGCCAGCAGCTTGGGGGACAGGCCCTATGAAGCTTTCTTT; CDR3aa: CASSLGDRPYEAFF
v_gene: TRBV7-9; j_gene: TRBJ2-1; abundance: few; d_gene: TRBD2; CDR3nt: TGTGCCAGCAGCTCCGCGCGGCGGGGGGCTATCAATGAGCAGTTCTTC; CDR3aa: CASSSARRGAINEQFF
v_gene: TRBV28; j_gene: TRBJ2-5; abundance: .; d_gene: TRBD2; CDR3nt: TGTGCCAGCAGTTTAAGGCGGGAGGGCCAGGCTGGGGAGACCCAGTACTTC; CDR3aa: CASSLRREGQAGETQYF
v_gene: TRBV18; j_gene: TRBJ2-7; abundance: .; d_gene: TRBD2; CDR3nt: TGTGCCAGCTCACCAGGGACTAGCGGATCCTACGAGCAGTACTTC; CDR3aa: CASSPGTSGSYEQYF
v_gene: TRBV5-1; j_gene: TRBJ2-7; abundance: .; d_gene: TRBD2; CDR3nt: TGCGCCAGCAGCTTGGAAGCTAGCGGGTATAGCGAGCAGTACTTC; CDR3aa: CASSLEASGYSEQYF
v_gene: TRBV2; j_gene: TRBJ2-1; abundance: .; d_gene: TRBD2; CDR3nt: TGTGCCAGCACCGCGATATTTAGGACTAGCGGCAGCAATGAGCAGTTCTTC; CDR3aa: CASTAIFRTSGSNEQFF
v_gene: TRBV18; j_gene: TRBJ2-1; abundance: .; d_gene: TRBD1; CDR3nt: TGTGCCAGCTCACCTCCGGGACAGGGGGCCCAAGTTTCCTACAATGAGCAGTTCTTC; CDR3aa: CASSPPGQGAQVSYNEQFF